This TCR beta chain was sequenced for a study of PD-L1 blockade in urothelial cancer listed by TCRdb under 2017. With regard to the full study: All patients started therapy around 2014 and received atezolizumab 1,200 mg intravenously every 3 weeks. TCR sequencing covered pretreatment tumor samples and matched, serially collected peripheral blood taken before and after atezolizumab treatment. The study was an exploratory multi-omic analysis of somatic, immune and clinical correlates of response to PD-L1 blockade with atezolizumab in urothelial cancer. In the same patients who had TCR sequencing, pretreatment tumors also underwent whole exome sequencing and RNA sequencing. A median of 141,255 T cells and approximately 83,000 unique TCRs was obtained from blood samples, and a median clonality of 0.080 was observed. Over 28 patients had pretreatment blood TCR-seq, roughly 25 had at least one posttreatment blood collection, and roughly 25 had tumor TCR-seq. Blood samples were analyzed at two time points: 3 weeks after treatment start (second dose) and 6 weeks after treatment start. About nine tenths of the roughly 29 patients were identified as males with urothelial cancer of bladder origin, and a prior smoking history was reported by 18 of 29 patients. Durable clinical benefit was achieved by nine patients but not by the remaining 20. Patients had an ECOG performance status of 0 or 1 and had received between 0 and 3 prior chemotherapy regimens. Progression-free survival longer than 6 months counted as durable clinical benefit, and TCR features were additionally tested against both progression-free and overall survival.

To note about this clone: Its antigen is still unknown. Per-nucleotide qualities are absent, and no much larger clonotype sits a single base away.

Synthetic TCR analog templates were spiked into each PCR to estimate absolute template abundance from read counts. The immunoSEQ assay was used to amplify TCRbeta CDR3 regions from genomic DNA with bias-controlled V and J gene primers. Sequencing of rearranged TCRbeta segments was done at approximately 20X coverage. The authors' pipeline ran thus. Clustering was used to correct sequencing errors, and CDR3s were annotated against IMGT to assign V, D and J genes. Only productive TCRbeta rearrangements were used in downstream analyses, excluding out-of-frame or stop-codon sequences. Clonality was calculated as one minus the Shannon entropy normalized by the log of the number of unique productive sequences. Clones differing between time points or between blood and tumor were identified using Fisher's exact test with Benjamini-Hochberg correction, with an adjusted p below 0.01 applied as the threshold. This is the immuneACCESS table as TCRdb keeps it, with only in-frame sequences that have V and J called. A part of the clones is gone; compared with another copy, unresolved V genes explain less than half, and the rest is unexplained. For V, J and clone size, that table is used; D and trimming come from the DNA. A total of about 63,000 clones appear in this sample, 75% to 85% of them only once. Of the sample, around 5.7% is held by the ten largest clones.

Broader findings and caveats from the paper: Patients with durable benefit showed greater expansion of tumor-associated TCR clones in peripheral blood 3 weeks after starting treatment (n = 22, p = 0.022). Because of the small sample size (n ≈ 27) and the many exploratory analyses performed, the results are intended to be regarded as hypothesis-generating. A pretreatment peripheral blood TCR clonality below the median was linked to improved progression-free and overall survival.

CDR1 WSHSY and CDR2 SAAADI were looked up in the germline V gene. The V end loses 3 bases and the J end loses 2 bases, and a stretch of 10 bases separates them. The CDR3 numbers 14 residues from cysteine through phenylalanine. The entry retains the CDR3 DNA only, 42 bases that are in frame from base 1. The time point label for this specimen denotes: pretreatment peripheral blood. The cohort included 25 to 30 patients with locally advanced or metastatic urothelial carcinoma who were treated at Memorial Sloan Kettering on a trial protocol. Peripheral blood mononuclear cells were collected pretreatment and during treatment, at between 1 and 8 total time points per patient. The Qiagen DNeasy Blood extraction kit was used to purify genomic DNA from total PBMCs and tumor samples. PBMCs were collected pretreatment and during treatment, and were isolated and stored as previously described.

The TCR sequence derives from a man in his 70s with urothelial cancer. Sequencing used PBMCs, obtained around atezolizumab (anti-PD-L1) treatment. The chain is encoded by TRBV10-2 joined to TRBJ1-1; tentative D gene TRBD1, with 5 bases matching. The encoded CDR3 is CASSDRQGNTEAFF. The DNA sequence is TGCGCCAGCAGTGACAGGCAGGGTAACACTGAAGCTTTCTTT.